Following are 27 T cell receptor beta chains from one sample sequenced in a study of T cell repertoires in cytomegalovirus infection. From the reads, TCRdb called clonotypes with MiXCR, one entry per CDR3 protein. The table lists 160,000 or so distinct CDR3 sequences, 20% to 25% of them singletons. The sequencing sample was made of PBMCs. The receptor source for this set is a human donor in good health (CMV status not recorded). Some clones in this sample may be carry-over from other donors' samples.

The J gene is TRBJ1-6, the V gene TRBV5-6; D call uncertain. The germline V gene encodes CDR1 SGHDT and CDR2 YYEEEE. V shed 9 bases and J shed 3 bases, with 7 bases lying between them. The CDR3 length is 12 residues. CDR3 sequence reads: CATGIYNSPLHF. Here the CDR3 DNA reads TGTGCCACTGGGATCTATAATTCACCCCTCCACTTT.

This chain joins TRBV30 and TRBJ1-1; tentatively, D is TRBD1 (5 bases). V was trimmed by 0 bases and J by 4 bases, leaving 9 bases between them. Germline V gene lookup returns CDR1 GTSNPN and CDR2 SVGIG (reference sequence). The CDR3 consists of 13 residues. The DNA of the CDR3 is TGTGCCTGGAGTGTACATGGGGGCACTGAAGCTTTCTTT. Amino acid sequence: CAWSVHGGTEAFF.

This rearrangement joins TRBV29-1 to TRBJ1-5; D is unclear. The CDR3 has 12 residues. Trimming left V 5 bases short and J 5 bases short, with 10 bases between. CDR1 and CDR2 (germline): SQVTM, ANQGSEA. The CDR3 DNA reads as TGCAGCGTTCGTGAAAGGGATCAGCCCCAGCATTTT. Residues: CSVRERDQPQHF.

The sample holds a few counts of this clonotype. The rearrangement joins TRBV5-6 to TRBJ1-6, with TRBD1 as a possible D gene (5 bases). The germline CDR1 and CDR2 sequences are SGHDT and YYEEEE. CDR3 size: 13 residues. With 3 bases removed from V and 8 bases from J, the gap between germline ends came to 9 bases. This CDR3 reads CASSWDRDSPLHF. The CDR3 nucleotides read TGTGCCAGCAGCTGGGACCGGGATTCACCCCTCCACTTT. The full variable domain, in which reference TRBV5-6 and TRBJ1-6 provide the parts outside the CDR3, is DAGVTQSPTHLIKTRGQQVTLRCSPKSGHDTVSWYQQALGQGPQFIFQYYEEEERQRGNFPDRFSGHQFPNYSSELNVNALLLGDSALYLCASSWDRDSPLHFGNGTRLTVT.

The chain carries TRBV20-1 and TRBJ2-4, with D perhaps matching TRBD1 (6 bases). The germline V gene encodes CDR1 DFQATT and CDR2 SNEGSKA (reference sequence). Trimming removed 0 bases at V and 0 bases at J, with 9 bases between. The length of the CDR3 is 15 residues. CDR3 region: CSARDLQGAKNIQYF. Here the CDR3 DNA reads TGCAGTGCTAGAGATTTACAGGGAGCCAAAAACATTCAGTACTTC.

The rearrangement uses TRBV27 and TRBJ1-2; D remains ambiguous. CDR1 and CDR2 (germline): MNHEY, SMNVEV (reference sequence). Trimming shortened V by 5 bases and J by 5 bases, and 9 bases separated the two germline ends. The CDR3 spans 12 residues. The CDR3 sequence: CASSPGRYGYTF. DNA for the CDR3: TGTGCCAGCAGTCCCGGACGATATGGCTACACCTTC.

This clonotype turned up a few times. The chain recombines TRBV28 with TRBJ1-1; 7 positions agree with TRBD1. There are 16 residues in the CDR3. The germline gives CDR1 MDHEN, CDR2 SYDVKM. The V gene end was trimmed by 2 bases and the J gene end by 9 bases; junction bases not matched to a gene: 15. This CDR3 reads CASSLESPEPRGKAFF. CDR3 sequence (DNA): TGTGCCAGCAGTTTAGAATCCCCTGAGCCCAGGGGGAAAGCTTTCTTT.

This clonotype was seen more than once but under ten times. The rearrangement joins TRBV28 to TRBJ2-7; D uncertain. This CDR3 region has 13 residues. Germline CDR1 MDHEN, CDR2 SYDVKM. V was pared by 5 bases and J by 3 bases, with 11 bases between. CDR3 protein: CASSTYPLYEQYF. CDR3 coding DNA: TGTGCCAGCAGTACATACCCGCTCTACGAGCAGTACTTC.

The chain has TRBV11-2 and TRBJ2-7; D could derive from TRBD1 or TRBD2 (5 bases each). The germline V and J ends were trimmed by 5 bases and 6 bases, with 17 bases remaining between them. Germline V gene lookup returns CDR1 SGHAT and CDR2 FQNNGV. This CDR3 has 14 residues. CDR3 nucleotides: TGTGCCAGCAGCCACGCCGGGACGAGGAGCGAGCAGTACTTC. Its protein product is CASSHAGTRSEQYF.

The chain employs TRBV29-1 and TRBJ1-3; D is unclear. The V gene's germline CDR1 is SQVTM and CDR2 ANQGSEA. This CDR3 is built from 11 residues. Trimming stripped 3 bases from V and 4 bases from J, with 4 bases between. The CDR3 DNA sequence: TGCAGCGTTGATGAGGGAAACACCATATATTTT. Its protein product is CSVDEGNTIYF.

This clonotype was found a few times. V is TRBV24-1 and J is TRBJ2-1, with 8 bases that match TRBD2. This CDR3 has 15 residues. Germline lookup yields CDR1 KGHDR and CDR2 SFDVKD. Trimming removed 2 bases from V and 6 bases from J; junction bases left unmatched: 5. The DNA for the CDR3 is TGTGCCACCAGTGATTCGACCGGGACTAGCAATGAGCAGTTCTTC. It encodes CATSDSTGTSNEQFF.

This clonotype showed up just a few times. This chain uses TRBV4-1 with TRBJ2-1; 8 nucleotides line up with TRBD1. CDR3 length equals 14 residues. Germline V lookup: CDR1 MGHRA, CDR2 YSYEKL. Germline trimming cut 1 base from V and 8 bases from J; bases unmatched to any gene: 4. The CDR3 loop is CASSQGRGRYEQFF. CDR3 bases: TGCGCCAGCAGCCAAGGCAGGGGGCGGTATGAGCAGTTCTTC.

This clonotype has a count of ten or more. The chain couples TRBV28 to TRBJ2-7; D is perhaps TRBD1 or TRBD2 (5 bases each). The V end lost 4 bases, the J end lost 6 bases, and 16 bases lay between the germline ends. CDR1 is MDHEN and CDR2 is SYDVKM in the germline V gene. The CDR3 extends over 14 amino acids. The chain's CDR3 is CASSSGTGHGEQYF. The CDR3 DNA reads as TGTGCCAGCAGTTCAGGAACGGGGCATGGCGAGCAGTACTTC.

This clonotype has more than one count but fewer than ten. The gene calls are TRBV6-2 or TRBV6-3 and TRBJ2-1; D unclear. The V end was cut by 0 bases, the J end by 0 bases, with 12 bases between. CDR3 size: 17 residues. Germline V lookup: CDR1 MNHEY, CDR2 SVGEGT. CDR3 nucleotides: TGTGCCAGCAGTTACTCGGCACTCGCGAGCTCCTACAATGAGCAGTTCTTC. The encoded protein is CASSYSALASSYNEQFF.

This clonotype was detected ten times or more. The chain is built from TRBV7-2 and TRBJ2-5; D call uncertain. In germline, CDR1 is SGHTA, CDR2 FQGNSA. Between the trimmed V and J ends, which lost 3 bases and 2 bases, there was a span of 7 bases. The CDR3 loop spans 13 amino acids. The CDR3 nucleotides are TGTGCCAGCAGCTTTAATCGGCAAGAGACCCAGTACTTC. Translated, it gives CASSFNRQETQYF.

This clonotype was picked up many times. The gene calls are TRBV7-2 and TRBJ2-7; tentative D call: TRBD1 (5 bases). Deletions cut 5 bases from V and 3 bases from J, with 17 bases between. CDR3 length: 15 residues. Germline assignment: CDR1 SGHTA and CDR2 FQGNSA. The CDR3 sequence: CASSRSKVTDYEQYF. DNA of the CDR3: TGTGCCAGCAGCCGTTCTAAAGTGACAGACTACGAGCAGTACTTC.

This clonotype occurred many times. The chain couples TRBV7-8 to TRBJ2-1; 8 bases match TRBD1. J lost 5 bases, V lost 1 base, and 13 bases had no gene match. Germline CDR1 SGHVS, CDR2 FQNEAQ. The CDR3 sequence is 18 residues long. As DNA, the CDR3 is TGTGCCAGCAGCTTAGTTCATCGGACAGGGAACAAAAACAATGAGCAGTTCTTC. It is translated as CASSLVHRTGNKNNEQFF.

The table lists this clonotype with many counts. The chain joins TRBV12-3 or TRBV12-4 to TRBJ2-2; D tentatively fits TRBD1 or TRBD2 (5 bases each). The CDR3 totals 15 residues. V lost 3 bases, J lost 4 bases, and 12 bases lay in between. CDR3 nucleotides: TGTGCCAGCAGTTTGGTGACAGCGGCCACCGGGGAGCTGTTTTTT. This translates into CASSLVTAATGELFF.

V is TRBV7-6 and J is TRBJ2-2; the match to TRBD1 covers 10 bases. V lost 4 bases to trimming and J lost 1 base; unmatched junction nucleotides: 6. The germline CDR1 and CDR2 sequences are SGHVS and FNYEAQ. This CDR3 is 17 amino acids long. The CDR3 sequence: CASSSQRTGGNTGELFF. The CDR3 DNA follows: TGTGCCAGCAGCTCCCAGAGGACAGGGGGGAACACCGGGGAGCTGTTTTTT. The full variable domain, in which reference TRBV7-6 and TRBJ2-2 provide the parts outside the CDR3, is GAGVSQSPRYKVTKRGQDVALRCDPISGHVSLYWYRQALGQGPEFLTYFNYEAQQDKSGLPNDRFSAERPEGSISTLTIQRTEQRDSAMYRCASSSQRTGGNTGELFFGEGSRLTVL.

This clonotype was observed a few times. This chain's CDR3 is CASSLDSGGGYNEQFF. The CDR3 DNA reads as TGTGCCAGCAGCTTAGATTCGGGGGGAGGATACAATGAGCAGTTCTTC. The V call is TRBV11-2, the J call TRBJ2-1, with 7 positions matching TRBD2. The germline gives CDR1 SGHAT, CDR2 FQNNGV. V lost 0 bases, J lost 4 bases, and 6 bases stayed unmatched. The CDR3 contains 16 residues.

This clonotype was counted only a few times. This chain uses TRBV18 with TRBJ2-4, with TRBD1 matching 8 bases. The CDR3 spans 20 residues. Per germline, CDR1 KGHSH and CDR2 LQKENI. Trimming removed 4 bases from V and 0 bases from J; junction bases left unmatched: 17. CDR3: CASSLGQGRGGLLAKNIQYF. CDR3 sequence (DNA): TGTGCCAGCTCACTCGGACAGGGAAGAGGAGGTTTACTAGCCAAAAACATTCAGTACTTC.

The rearrangement joins TRBV28 to TRBJ2-5; D gene ambiguous. The CDR3 extends over 13 amino acids. Germline V gene lookup returns CDR1 MDHEN and CDR2 SYDVKM. Trimming removed 2 bases from V and 4 bases from J, with 8 bases in between. The CDR3 sequence: CASSLDSPETQYF. The CDR3 DNA reads TGTGCCAGCAGTTTAGATTCCCCAGAGACCCAGTACTTC.

This clonotype has just a few counts. The chain is built from TRBV2 and TRBJ2-7; 10 positions match TRBD2. The CDR3 runs to 14 residues. The J segment lost 5 bases and the V segment lost 6 bases, leaving 7 bases of the junction unmatched. Germline V gene sequence: CDR1 SNHLY, CDR2 FYNNEI. CDR3 coding DNA: TGTGCCAGCAGCGACGGAGCGGGAGGGAACGAGCAGTACTTC. Encoded protein: CASSDGAGGNEQYF.

The sample holds a few counts of this clonotype. This chain connects TRBV29-1 to TRBJ1-2; weak D call: TRBD1 (5 bases). The length of the CDR3 is 14 residues. CDR1 and CDR2 (germline): SQVTM, ANQGSEA. Trimming took 7 bases from V and 6 from J, leaving 21 bases between them. This chain's CDR3 is CSAPSQGRDDGYTF. Here the CDR3 DNA reads TGCAGCGCCCCCAGCCAGGGAAGGGATGATGGCTACACCTTC.

This clonotype was seen a handful of times. The chain has TRBV11-2 and TRBJ2-1; 10 bases are a match to TRBD2. CDR1 is SGHAT and CDR2 is FQNNGV in the germline V gene. The CDR3 spans 15 residues. V trimming: 1 base; J trimming: 9 bases; junction bases outside the gene matches: 6. For the CDR3, the DNA is TGTGCCAGCAGCTTAGTCCTAGCGGGAGTTGGTGAGCAGTTCTTC. Translated, it gives CASSLVLAGVGEQFF.

The rearrangement uses TRBV29-1 and TRBJ2-3, with TRBD2 matching over 9 bases. This CDR3 is 17 amino acids long. Per germline, CDR1 SQVTM and CDR2 ANQGSEA. V lost 4 bases, J lost 4 bases, and 15 bases stayed unmatched. The CDR3 protein is CSVGLAGRFLRADTQYF. The CDR3 nucleotides read TGCAGCGTTGGCCTAGCGGGAAGGTTCCTCAGGGCAGATACGCAGTATTTT.

This chain links TRBV20-1 with TRBJ1-1, with 7 bases lining up with TRBD1. CDR3 length equals 13 residues. The germline V gene has CDR1 DFQATT and CDR2 SNEGSKA (reference sequence). The ends lost 3 bases at V and 0 bases at J; junction bases unmatched: 1. The CDR3 reads CSARGTVNTEAFF. CDR3 DNA sequence: TGCAGTGCTAGGGGGACAGTGAACACTGAAGCTTTCTTT.